This TCR beta chain emerged from a study of response to subunit inactivated influenza vaccine. Study-level results: T cells newly recruited by each seasonal influenza vaccination are few, the authors suggested.

Remarks on this clonotype: Its matching antigen is unknown.

TCRdb passed the RT-PCR reads through MiXCR, listing each CDR3 protein once. Of 500,000 to 550,000 distinct CDR3 sequences detected, around 8% appear once; the ten largest clones hold under 15%. The germline V gene encodes CDR1 SQVTM and CDR2 ANQGSEA. This CDR3 region has 14 residues. V was pared by 7 bases and J by 0 bases, with 13 bases between. The origin of this receptor is a man aged 50-75 years who received an inactivated influenza vaccine. The input for sequencing was PBMCs from blood, taken roughly 24 months after vaccination. The chain uses TRBV29-1 and TRBJ1-5; D is perhaps TRBD1 (6 bases). The CDR3, as DNA: TGCAGCGCAAGGCCAGGGGATAGCAATCAGCCCCAGCATTTT. It specifies CSARPGDSNQPQHF. The full variable domain, in which reference TRBV29-1 and TRBJ1-5 provide the parts outside the CDR3, is SAVISQKPSRDICQRGTSLTIQCQVDSQVTMMFWYRQQPGQSLTLIATANQGSEATYESGFVIDKFPISRPNLTFSTLTVSNMSPEDSSIYLCSARPGDSNQPQHFGDGTRLSIL.